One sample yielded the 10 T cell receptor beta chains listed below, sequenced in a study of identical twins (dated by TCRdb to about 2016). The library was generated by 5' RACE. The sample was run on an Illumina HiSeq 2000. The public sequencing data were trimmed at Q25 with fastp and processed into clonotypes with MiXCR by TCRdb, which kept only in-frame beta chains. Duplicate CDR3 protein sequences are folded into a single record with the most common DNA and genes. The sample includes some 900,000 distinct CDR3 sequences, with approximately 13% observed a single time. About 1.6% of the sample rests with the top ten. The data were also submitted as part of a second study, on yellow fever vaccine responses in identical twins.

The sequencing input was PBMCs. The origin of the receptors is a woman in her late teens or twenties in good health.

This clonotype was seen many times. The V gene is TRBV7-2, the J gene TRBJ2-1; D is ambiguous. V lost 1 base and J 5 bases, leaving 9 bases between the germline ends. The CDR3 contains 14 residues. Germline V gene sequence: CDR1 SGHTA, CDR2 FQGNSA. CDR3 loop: CASSLGGRNNEQFF. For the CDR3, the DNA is TGTGCCAGCAGCTTAGGTGGGCGGAACAATGAGCAGTTCTTC.

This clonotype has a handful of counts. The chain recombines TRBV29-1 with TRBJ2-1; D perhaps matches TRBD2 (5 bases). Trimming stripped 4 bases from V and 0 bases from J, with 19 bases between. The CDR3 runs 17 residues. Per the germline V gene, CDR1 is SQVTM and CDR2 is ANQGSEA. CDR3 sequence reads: CSVGLATRADSYNEQFF. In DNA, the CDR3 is TGCAGCGTTGGGTTAGCTACGAGGGCGGACTCCTACAATGAGCAGTTCTTC.

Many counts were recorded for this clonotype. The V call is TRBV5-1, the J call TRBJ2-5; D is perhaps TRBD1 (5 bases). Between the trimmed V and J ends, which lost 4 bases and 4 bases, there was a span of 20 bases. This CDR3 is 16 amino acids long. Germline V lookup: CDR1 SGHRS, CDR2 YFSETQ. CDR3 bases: TGCGCCAGCAGCCCGAATCAGTGGACCCAGGGAGAGACCCAGTACTTC. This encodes CASSPNQWTQGETQYF.

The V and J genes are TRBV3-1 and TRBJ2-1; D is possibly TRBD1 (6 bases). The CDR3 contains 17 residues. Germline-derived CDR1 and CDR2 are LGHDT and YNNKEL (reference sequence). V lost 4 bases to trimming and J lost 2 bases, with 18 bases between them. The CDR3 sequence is CASSPRQGLAPYNEQFF. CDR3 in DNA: TGTGCCAGCAGCCCTAGGCAGGGGTTGGCCCCCTACAATGAGCAGTTCTTC.

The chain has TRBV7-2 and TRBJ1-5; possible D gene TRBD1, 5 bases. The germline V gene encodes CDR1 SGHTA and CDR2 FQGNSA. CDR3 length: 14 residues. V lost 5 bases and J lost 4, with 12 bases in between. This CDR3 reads CASSLLSGNQPQHF. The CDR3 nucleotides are TGTGCCAGCAGCCTTCTATCAGGGAATCAGCCCCAGCATTTT.

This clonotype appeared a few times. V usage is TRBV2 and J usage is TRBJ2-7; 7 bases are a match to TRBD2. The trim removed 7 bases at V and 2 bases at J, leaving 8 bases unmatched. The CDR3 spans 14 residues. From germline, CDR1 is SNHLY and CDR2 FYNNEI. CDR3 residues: CASTLGGRAYEQYF. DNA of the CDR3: TGTGCCAGCACTCTGGGCGGGAGAGCCTACGAGCAGTACTTC. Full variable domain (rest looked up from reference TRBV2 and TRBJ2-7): EPEVTQTPSHQVTQMGQEVILRCVPISNHLYFYWYRQILGQKVEFLVSFYNNEISEKSEIFDDQFSVERPDGSNFTLKIRSTKLEDSAMYFCASTLGGRAYEQYFGPGTRLTVT.

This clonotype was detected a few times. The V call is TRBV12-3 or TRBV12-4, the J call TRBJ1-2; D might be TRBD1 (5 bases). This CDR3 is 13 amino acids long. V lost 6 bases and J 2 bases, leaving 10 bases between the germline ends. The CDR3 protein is CASRPTENYGYTF. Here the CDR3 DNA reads TGTGCCAGCAGGCCGACAGAAAACTATGGCTACACCTTC.

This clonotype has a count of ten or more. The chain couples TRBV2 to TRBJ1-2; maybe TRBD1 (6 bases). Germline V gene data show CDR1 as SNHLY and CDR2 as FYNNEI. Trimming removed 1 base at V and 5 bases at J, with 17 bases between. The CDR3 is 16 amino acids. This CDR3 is CASSEEAVWTEYGYTF. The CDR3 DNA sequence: TGTGCCAGCAGTGAAGAGGCGGTCTGGACAGAGTATGGCTACACCTTC.

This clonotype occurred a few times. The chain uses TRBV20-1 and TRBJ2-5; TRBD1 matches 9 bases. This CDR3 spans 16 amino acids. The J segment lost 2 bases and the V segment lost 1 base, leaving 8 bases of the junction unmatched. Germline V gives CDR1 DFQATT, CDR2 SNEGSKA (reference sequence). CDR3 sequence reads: CSARVPGQGHQETQYF. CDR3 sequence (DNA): TGCAGTGCTAGAGTACCGGGACAGGGACATCAAGAGACCCAGTACTTC.

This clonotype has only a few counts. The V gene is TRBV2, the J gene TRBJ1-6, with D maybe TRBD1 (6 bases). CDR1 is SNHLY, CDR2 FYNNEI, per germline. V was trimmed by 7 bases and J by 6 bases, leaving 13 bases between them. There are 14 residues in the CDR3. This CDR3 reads CASNDGTSNSPLHF. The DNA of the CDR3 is TGTGCCAGCAATGATGGGACATCTAATTCACCCCTCCACTTT.